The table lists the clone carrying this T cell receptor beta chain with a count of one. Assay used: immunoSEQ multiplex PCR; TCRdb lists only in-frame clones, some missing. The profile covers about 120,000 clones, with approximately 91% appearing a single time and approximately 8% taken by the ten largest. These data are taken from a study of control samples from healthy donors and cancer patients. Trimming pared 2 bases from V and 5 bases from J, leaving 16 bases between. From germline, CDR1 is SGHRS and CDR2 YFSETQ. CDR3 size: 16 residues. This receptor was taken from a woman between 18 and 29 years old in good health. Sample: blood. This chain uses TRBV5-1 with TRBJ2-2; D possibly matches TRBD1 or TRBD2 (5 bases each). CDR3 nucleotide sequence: TGCGCCAGCAGCTTATCAACCGGGACCGCGACCGGGGAGCTGTTTTTT. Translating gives CASSLSTGTATGELFF. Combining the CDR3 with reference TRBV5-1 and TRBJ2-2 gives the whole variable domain KAGVTQTPRYLIKTRGQQVTLSCSPISGHRSVSWYQQTPGQGLQFLFEYFSETQRNKGNFPGRFSGRQFSNSRSEMNVSTLELGDSALYLCASSLSTGTATGELFFGEGSRLTVL.